Listed below are T cell receptor beta chains from one sample, sequenced in a study of T-cell memory formation after mild COVID-19. MiXCR, applied by TCRdb to the 5' RACE reads, yields one record per CDR3 protein. The sample holds about 320,000 distinct CDR3 sequences, approximately 15% seen once. The material sequenced was PBMCs or a T cell subset sorted from them (not recorded which). These receptors came from a man aged 18 to 29 who had mild COVID-19 (a few samples of this study predate the infection). Cell type and time point are not known. CDR3s include the opening cysteine and the closing phenylalanine or tryptophan. Each record gives: V gene, J gene, clone size, D gene, CDR3 protein, CDR3 DNA. The D gene is left open where the match is weak. A clone size is listed for some rows: how often the clone was seen (once, few, many), or a class if it is expanded.

TRBV20-1,TRBJ2-2,many,-,CSASPPGLPNTGELFF,TGCAGTGCTAGCCCTCCCGGGCTCCCCAACACCGGGGAGCTGTTTTTT
TRBV10-3,TRBJ1-1,many,-,CAIQTDGSEAFF,TGTGCCATCCAGACGGATGGGTCTGAAGCTTTCTTT
TRBV20-1,TRBJ2-4,many,-,CSAPPGGLAKNIQYF,TGCAGTGCTCCACCCGGGGGACTAGCCAAAAACATTCAGTACTTC
TRBV7-2,TRBJ1-1,few,TRBD1,CASSSTGGAEAFF,TGTGCCAGCAGCTCTACAGGGGGCGCTGAAGCTTTCTTT
TRBV30,TRBJ2-5,-,-,CACLIRDWQETQYF,TGTGCCTGCCTCATCCGGGATTGGCAAGAGACCCAGTACTTC
TRBV4-2,TRBJ1-1,few,-,CASSPTDREAFF,TGTGCCAGCAGCCCAACCGACAGGGAAGCTTTCTTT
TRBV27,TRBJ1-2,-,TRBD1,CASSTALGQPYGYTF,TGTGCCAGCAGTACCGCCTTGGGACAGCCATATGGCTACACCTTC
TRBV7-9,TRBJ2-7,-,TRBD2,CASSLVGLATEQYF,TGTGCCAGCAGCTTAGTGGGACTAGCGACCGAGCAGTACTTC
TRBV14,TRBJ1-6,-,-,CASSKTGGSPLHF,TGTGCCAGCAGCAAAACAGGAGGTTCACCCCTCCACTTT
TRBV6-6,TRBJ2-1,few,-,CASSYSRARVKNEQFF,TGTGCCAGCAGTTACTCGAGGGCCAGGGTAAAGAATGAGCAGTTCTTC
TRBV5-1,TRBJ2-3,many,TRBD2,CASSLGSSGVTDTQYF,TGCGCCAGCAGCTTGGGATCCAGCGGGGTCACAGATACGCAGTATTTT
TRBV27,TRBJ1-5,many,-,CARYSEQGSFQPQHF,TGTGCCAGATACTCCGAACAGGGCTCGTTTCAGCCCCAGCATTTT
TRBV15,TRBJ1-1,-,-,CATSRGEISAFF,TGTGCCACCAGCAGAGGGGAGATCTCGGCTTTCTTT
TRBV10-3,TRBJ1-1,few,-,CAIEKDENTEAFF,TGTGCCATCGAGAAAGATGAGAACACTGAAGCTTTCTTT
TRBV21-1,TRBJ2-5,few,-,CARPSGTGYQETQYF,TGTGCCAGGCCGAGCGGGACAGGGTACCAAGAGACCCAGTACTTC
TRBV25-1,TRBJ2-3,few,-,CASSAQGGDTQYF,TGTGCCAGCAGTGCACAGGGTGGAGATACGCAGTATTTT
TRBV6-6,TRBJ2-1,few,TRBD2,CASRRGGGTYNEQFF,TGTGCCAGCAGGCGGGGGGGTGGCACCTACAATGAGCAGTTCTTC
TRBV5-1,TRBJ2-4,many,-,CASSLEFTGKNIQYF,TGCGCCAGCAGCTTGGAATTCACAGGGAAAAACATTCAGTACTTC
TRBV7-9,TRBJ1-6,few,-,CASSRSQGAPLHF,TGTGCCAGCAGCAGGTCCCAGGGAGCACCCCTCCACTTT
TRBV18,TRBJ2-3,few,TRBD2,CASSPVTSGGSDTQYF,TGTGCCAGCTCCCCTGTTACGAGCGGGGGCTCAGATACGCAGTATTTT
TRBV20-1,TRBJ2-5,many,-,CSARAVVEQLETQYF,TGCAGTGCTAGAGCTGTGGTTGAACAGTTGGAGACCCAGTACTTC
TRBV7-9,TRBJ2-3,-,-,CASSLSQSTDTQYF,TGTGCCAGCAGCTTGTCTCAAAGCACAGATACGCAGTATTTT
TRBV7-8,TRBJ1-6,few,TRBD1,CASSLNRGQSPLHF,TGTGCCAGCAGCTTGAACAGGGGGCAATCACCCCTCCACTTT
TRBV12-3/TRBV12-4,TRBJ2-7,few,TRBD1,CASRGRQGGTYEQYF,TGTGCCAGCAGAGGTCGACAGGGGGGGACCTACGAGCAGTACTTC
TRBV7-2,TRBJ2-7,few,-,CASSPPGPGGQYF,TGTGCCAGCAGCCCCCCAGGGCCGGGCGGGCAGTACTTC
TRBV3-1,TRBJ2-7,many,TRBD2,CASSLRGGRREQYF,TGTGCCAGCAGCTTACGGGGGGGCCGGAGGGAGCAGTACTTC
TRBV7-3,TRBJ2-2,-,-,CASSQGSNTGELFF,TGTGCCAGCAGCCAGGGTTCAAACACCGGGGAGCTGTTTTTT
TRBV11-2,TRBJ1-4,few,-,CASSPAFSTNEKLFF,TGTGCCAGCAGCCCCGCCTTTTCAACTAATGAAAAACTGTTTTTT
TRBV6-1,TRBJ1-6,-,TRBD1,CASSESPGQGNSPLHF,TGTGCCAGCAGTGAAAGTCCGGGACAGGGTAATTCACCCCTCCACTTT
TRBV12-3/TRBV12-4,TRBJ2-7,-,TRBD1,CASNQRDSPIYEQYF,TGTGCCAGCAATCAACGGGACAGTCCGATCTACGAGCAGTACTTC
TRBV5-1,TRBJ2-1,many,-,CASSPRGIAVRFYNEQFF,TGCGCCAGCAGCCCGCGCGGTATCGCGGTGAGGTTCTACAATGAGCAGTTCTTC
TRBV4-2,TRBJ1-2,few,TRBD1,CASSQSPGQGSYGYTF,TGTGCCAGCAGCCAGTCGCCGGGACAGGGGTCCTATGGCTACACCTTC
TRBV29-1,TRBJ2-3,many,-,CSVLEASSTDTQYF,TGCAGCGTTTTGGAGGCCTCTAGCACAGATACGCAGTATTTT
TRBV27,TRBJ2-1,few,TRBD1,CASSVRDSYNEQFF,TGTGCCAGCAGTGTCCGGGACAGTTACAATGAGCAGTTCTTC
TRBV5-1,TRBJ2-4,many,-,CASSARGLAKNIQYF,TGCGCCAGCAGCGCCAGGGGTCTAGCCAAAAACATTCAGTACTTC
TRBV4-2,TRBJ2-1,-,TRBD2,CASSLSGGFSYNEQFF,TGTGCCAGCAGCCTTAGCGGGGGGTTCTCCTACAATGAGCAGTTCTTC
TRBV4-3,TRBJ2-5,few,TRBD2,CASSQTSGGLQETQYF,TGCGCCAGCAGCCAGACTAGCGGGGGCCTCCAAGAGACCCAGTACTTC
TRBV2,TRBJ2-7,-,TRBD2,CASHGLAGGYEQYF,TGTGCCAGCCATGGACTAGCGGGGGGCTACGAGCAGTACTTC
TRBV20-1,TRBJ2-5,few,-,CSARDGFTQETQYF,TGCAGTGCTAGAGATGGGTTCACACAAGAGACCCAGTACTTC
TRBV5-1,TRBJ2-1,-,TRBD2,CASSIGGGSYNEQFF,TGCGCCAGCAGTATAGGCGGGGGATCCTACAATGAGCAGTTCTTC
TRBV18,TRBJ1-2,few,-,CASSPPRGPNYGYTF,TGTGCCAGCTCACCACCGCGCGGACCCAACTATGGCTACACCTTC
TRBV24-1,TRBJ2-1,-,-,CATSDGGGYNEQFF,TGTGCCACCAGTGATGGGGGAGGTTACAATGAGCAGTTCTTC
TRBV6-2/TRBV6-3,TRBJ1-2,-,-,CASSYVAVANYGYTF,TGTGCCAGCAGTTACGTGGCGGTAGCTAACTATGGCTACACCTTC
TRBV7-3,TRBJ2-2,few,TRBD2,CASSRTSWPGELFF,TGTGCCAGCAGTCGGACTAGTTGGCCCGGGGAGCTGTTTTTT
TRBV28,TRBJ2-6,-,TRBD1,CASRTPGQYSGANVLTF,TGTGCCAGCAGAACACCGGGACAGTACTCTGGGGCCAACGTCCTGACTTTC
TRBV4-2,TRBJ2-1,few,TRBD2,CASSQDTAGGWVNEQFF,TGTGCCAGCAGCCAAGATACCGCGGGGGGATGGGTAAATGAGCAGTTCTTC
TRBV7-8,TRBJ2-3,few,-,CASSLDRYRTDTQYF,TGTGCCAGCAGCTTAGACAGGTACCGCACAGATACGCAGTATTTT
TRBV4-3,TRBJ2-5,few,TRBD2,CASSQDWSSGVETQYF,TGCGCCAGCAGCCAAGATTGGTCTAGCGGGGTAGAGACCCAGTACTTC
TRBV5-4,TRBJ2-3,-,-,CASSSISGEDTQYF,TGTGCCAGCAGCTCCATTTCCGGGGAAGATACGCAGTATTTT
TRBV29-1,TRBJ2-2,-,TRBD2,CSVLAGGTGELFF,TGCAGCGTCCTAGCGGGGGGCACCGGGGAGCTGTTTTTT
TRBV7-2,TRBJ2-6,few,-,CASSLAPLGANVLTF,TGTGCCAGCAGCTTAGCGCCCCTTGGGGCCAACGTCCTGACTTTC
TRBV7-6,TRBJ2-5,few,-,CASTRLEKETQYF,TGTGCCAGCACCAGGCTAGAGAAAGAGACCCAGTACTTC
TRBV7-9,TRBJ1-2,-,-,CASSLPGSDGYTF,TGTGCCAGCAGCTTGCCGGGGTCGGATGGCTACACCTTC
TRBV12-3/TRBV12-4,TRBJ2-2,-,-,CASSLYHANTGELFF,TGTGCCAGCAGTTTATACCACGCGAACACCGGGGAGCTGTTTTTT
TRBV5-1,TRBJ2-1,few,-,CASSLEPAAYNEQFF,TGCGCCAGCAGCTTGGAACCGGCGGCCTACAATGAGCAGTTCTTC
TRBV12-3/TRBV12-4,TRBJ2-5,-,-,CASSNGGDQETQYF,TGTGCCAGCAGCAATGGTGGGGACCAAGAGACCCAGTACTTC
TRBV4-3,TRBJ2-3,-,-,CASSQVLTDTQYF,TGCGCCAGCAGCCAAGTTCTCACAGATACGCAGTATTTT
TRBV14,TRBJ2-3,many,-,CASSQVDTQYF,TGTGCCAGCAGCCAAGTCGATACGCAGTATTTT
TRBV4-1,TRBJ2-5,few,-,CASSQEPGPGQETQYF,TGCGCCAGCAGCCAAGAACCAGGGCCGGGGCAAGAGACCCAGTACTTC
TRBV20-1,TRBJ1-5,-,-,CSADPGVNQPQHF,TGCAGTGCAGATCCGGGCGTAAATCAGCCCCAGCATTTT